Given below is one T cell receptor beta chain in context. What it binds is not known. Survey level was the resolution at which the v3.0 immunoSEQ assay ran. The protocol was immunoSEQ multiplex PCR, while the TCRdb copy is restricted to in-frame clones and leaves out a portion. The table has under 20,000 clones, approximately 81% seen once. The V gene's germline CDR1 is KGHSH and CDR2 LQKENI. The CDR3 consists of 14 residues. The V end was cut by 6 bases, the J end by 4 bases, with 15 bases between. The data belong to a study of long-term antiretroviral therapy in people with HIV. Study-wide results and limits: The clones with expansion before ART were dominant in the repertoire at all time points.

The receptor was isolated from a woman aged 45-65 years with HIV. V is TRBV18 and J is TRBJ1-1; D is undetermined. This sample comprised unsorted PBMCs, obtained 0.3 years after starting antiretroviral therapy. For the CDR3, the DNA is TGTGCCAGCTCCCCCGTTGACATGGGCACTGAAGCTTTCTTT. Translated: CASSPVDMGTEAFF.